This T cell receptor beta chain stems from a study of cytomegalovirus exposure and HLA in healthy donors. Whole-study context: Earlier, roughly 120 million unique TCR beta sequences were recovered from about 179 million T cells by an analysis. General observations from the study: Through in vitro validation, a few CMV-associated chains were shown to be specific for CMV antigens. Rarity held for most TCR sequences, but there were some public TCRs that occurred in many donors.

Primers: 60 Vbeta forward and 13 Jbeta reverse. Original processing notes: Unique TCR beta chains totaled about 73 million in a later count, with roughly 10 million of them shared. The method was immunoSEQ multiplex PCR; TCRdb's version includes in-frame clones alone and lacks a portion of them. The V and J calls and the clone size are those of that table, but D and trimming were determined from the DNA. The data show roughly 120,000 clones, around 70% seen once. The J segment lost 3 bases and the V segment lost 4 bases, leaving 11 bases of the junction unmatched. Germline CDR1 and CDR2: SGDLS and YYNGEE. This CDR3 is built from 16 residues. Note on this clone: The antigen is not known.

Sequencing used PBMCs. The chain is built from TRBV9 and TRBJ1-1, with 8 bases matching TRBD1. The sequence was obtained from a woman aged 40 to 50 in good health and CMV-seropositive. The CDR3 DNA reads TGTGCCAGCAGCAAACAGGGGGATGGTACCTACACTGAAGCTTTCTTT. Protein: CASSKQGDGTYTEAFF.